Given below is one T cell receptor (beta chain) in context. This sample is drawn from a study of blood T cell repertoires in COVID-19. Study summary: Acute and convalescent COVID-19 specimens originated in the United States, Italy and Spain. PBMCs, B-cell-depleted T cells, or T cells were the source of the cDNA or gDNA that made up the material.

In the authors' methods: The authors estimated nucleated cell counts from reference gene primer amplification. Only in-frame clones appear in the TCRdb table, and some are missing; sequencing was by immunoSEQ multiplex PCR. The D gene and trimming were derived from the DNA, and the V and J assignments and clone size from that table. The data hold fewer than 85,000 clones, with roughly nine tenths observed a single time. Sequencing input: peripheral blood. The receptor was derived from a human donor in a cohort sampled during active COVID-19.

Here the CDR3 DNA reads TGTGCCACCAGCAGGGTACTTGGAAACACCATATATTTT. Translation: CATSRVLGNTIYF. The chain links TRBV15 to TRBJ1-3; D not resolved. The CDR3 runs 13 residues. Germline V gene lookup returns CDR1 LNHNV and CDR2 YYDKDF (reference sequence). Trimming removed 3 bases at V and 3 bases at J, with 6 bases between.